What follows describes a single T cell receptor beta chain. Its antigen is undetermined. This entry comes from a study of PD-1 blockade in classical Hodgkin lymphoma. Study observations and caveats: Whoever responded completely had baseline diversity much like that seen in newly diagnosed patients. There was a significant rise in CD4+ TCR diversity by C4D1, with no such rise for CD8+.

Brentuximab vedotin exposure varied, and every patient relapsed after autologous stem cell transplantation. Some clones are missing from TCRdb's copy, which holds only in-frame ones; the method was immunoSEQ multiplex PCR. The sample yields roughly 90,000 clones, approximately 80% seen once. The V gene's germline CDR1 is MRHNA and CDR2 SNTAGT. V was clipped by 3 bases and J by 7 bases, with 12 bases between them. The CDR3 sequence is 13 residues long. This TCR was sampled from a human donor with classical Hodgkin lymphoma. The genes are TRBV6-4 and TRBJ2-5, with a weak D call TRBD2 (5 bases). The sequencing here drew on peripheral blood mononuclear cells (PBMCs), taken before the second cycle of nivolumab. As DNA, the CDR3 is TGTGCCAGCAGTGAAGAGCTAGGAGGGACCCAGTACTTC. This codes for CASSEELGGTQYF.